This TCR beta chain is from a study of T cell repertoires in cytomegalovirus infection. Study-wide background: A matching HLA type, together with CMV infection, was signaled by public TCR beta signatures.

The germline gives CDR1 SNHLY, CDR2 FYNNEI. V lost 2 bases to trimming and J lost 2 bases; unmatched junction nucleotides: 3. The CDR3 runs 15 residues. Study-wide findings and caveats: Summed frequency of public TCR beta families distinguished CMV carriers with the relevant HLA.

At least ten counts were recorded for this clonotype. What it binds is unknown. TCRdb fed the reads into MiXCR, producing one record per CDR3 protein. The profile shows about 240,000 distinct CDR3 sequences, 6% to 8% of them singletons. The specimen sequenced was PBMCs. This rearrangement joins TRBV2 to TRBJ1-5; 7 bases align to TRBD1. This receptor was taken from a human donor in good health (CMV status not recorded). Some clones in this sample may be carry-over from other donors' samples. The CDR3 region has the DNA TGTGCCAGCAGTGAATCTACAGGGGGCAATCAGCCCCAGCATTTT. It yields the protein CASSESTGGNQPQHF.